This T cell receptor beta chain is drawn from a study of cytomegalovirus exposure and HLA in healthy donors. Findings of the study overall: Previously analyzed data showed that most TCR beta V segments were productive at a frequency of about 87% or about 30%. Sequencing had likely introduced a cluster of highly shared sequence variants as an artifact.

The PCR ran on 60 Vbeta and 13 Jbeta primers. TCRdb's table, derived via immunoSEQ multiplex PCR, lists solely in-frame clones and lacks some. The table includes some 130,000 clones, 78% detected once. The V gene lost 7 bases and the J gene lost 0 bases, with 18 bases spanning the gap. This CDR3 spans 17 amino acids. CDR1 is LNHDA and CDR2 is SQIVND in the germline V gene (reference sequence). Note on this clone: Its target is unknown.

The material sequenced was PBMCs. The receptor comes from a female donor in good health and CMV-seronegative. This chain links TRBV19 with TRBJ2-2; possibly TRBD2 for D (6 bases). The CDR3 protein is CASTSLRGTSNTGELFF. The CDR3 region has the DNA TGTGCCAGTACCTCACTCCGCGGGACGTCGAACACCGGGGAGCTGTTTTTT.